This passage covers 25 T cell receptor beta chains from one sample sequenced in a study of tumor-infiltrating lymphocytes in primary liver carcinoma. From approximately 500 ng total RNA, TCR beta cDNA was generated with a primer in the constant region. Slightly modified ARM-PCR, run as three nested multiplex PCR rounds, produced the TCR beta libraries. Each of the first two PCR rounds ran 9 to 11 cycles with TRBV1-TRBV30 forward and C-beta reverse primers. One entry per CDR3 protein results from TCRdb running MiXCR on the multiplex PCR reads. The table records about 310,000 distinct CDR3 sequences, roughly three fifths of them present only once. Both blood RNA, taken from unsorted whole blood, and germline DNA were extracted. Sequences were obtained from peripheral blood. Receptor source: a woman in her 30s with primary liver carcinoma and hepatitis B virus infection.

The V call is TRBV6-5, the J call TRBJ1-2, with D perhaps TRBD1 (6 bases). Trimming pared 5 bases from V and 10 bases from J, leaving 14 bases between. The CDR3 has 12 residues. From germline, CDR1 is MNHEY and CDR2 SVGAGI. CDR3 DNA sequence: TGTGCCAGCAGTGCCGGGACACATGACTACACCTTC. It encodes CASSAGTHDYTF.

A remark on this clonotype: A read error may be the cause here, since a much bigger clone is one base away. The gene calls are TRBV12-3 or TRBV12-4 and TRBJ2-5; 8 bases are a match to TRBD2. The junction had 14 bases not matched to a gene; V was cut back by 5 bases and J by 6 bases. The CDR3 runs to 16 residues. Here the CDR3 reads CASSPSGPAGEKTQYF. CDR3 bases: TGTGCCAGCAGTCCTTCGGGACCAGCGGGAGAAAAGACCCAGTACTTC.

DNA for the CDR3: TGTGCCAGCAGCTTGGAAGGACTAGCGGACAATGAGCAGTTCTTC. Translating gives CASSLEGLADNEQFF. The genes are TRBV5-6 and TRBJ2-1; 10 nucleotides align to TRBD2. The CDR3 contains 15 residues. Per the germline V gene, CDR1 is SGHDT and CDR2 is YYEEEE. J gave up 5 bases and V 0 bases, and 2 bases lay outside the gene matches.

A note on this clonotype: This may stem from a read error, because a much larger clone lies one nucleotide away. This chain uses TRBV12-3 or TRBV12-4 with TRBJ2-5, with unresolved D. This CDR3 is built from 13 residues. This chain's CDR3 is CASNLGRRETQYF. DNA for the CDR3: TGTGCCAGCAATTTAGGCAGGCGAGAGACCCAGTACTTC.

At least ten counts were recorded for this clonotype. The chain uses TRBV10-3 and TRBJ2-3; the D is unclear. The CDR3 runs to 13 residues. Germline V gene data show CDR1 as ENHRY and CDR2 as SYGVKD. The V end was cut by 4 bases, the J end by 4 bases, with 9 bases between. The CDR3 nucleotides are TGTGCCATCAGTGTGGGGTCTGCAGATACGCAGTATTTT. This gives the protein CAISVGSADTQYF.

A remark on this clonotype: This CDR3 is missing its conserved last phenylalanine or tryptophan, likely due to a read error. This chain uses TRBV12-3 or TRBV12-4 with TRBJ1-1; 7 bases align to TRBD1. The CDR3 spans 15 residues. After removal of 6 bases from V and 1 base from J, the junction contained 8 bases not matched to a gene. The DNA of the CDR3 is TGTGCCAGCAGGTCGACAGGGAGAACGAACACTGAAGCTTTCGTT. Protein sequence: CASRSTGRTNTEAFV.

This clonotype has at least ten counts. The J gene is TRBJ1-4, the V gene TRBV6-1, with a tentative D call TRBD1 (6 bases). The germline CDR1 and CDR2 sequences are MNHNS and SASEGT. This CDR3 has 14 residues. Trimming removed 5 bases from V and 8 bases from J, with 15 bases in between. The CDR3 loop reads CASSLQGRGEKLFF. DNA for the CDR3: TGTGCCAGCAGTCTACAGGGACGTGGGGAAAAACTGTTTTTT.

As for this clonotype: This clone may be a read error of a much larger clone one base away. This chain uses TRBV12-3 or TRBV12-4 with TRBJ1-2, with 10 bases that match TRBD1. This CDR3 is built from 13 residues. The V segment lost 6 bases and the J segment 6 bases; nucleotides outside the gene matches: 4. The CDR3 here is CASRDRGTNGYTF. Here the CDR3 DNA reads TGTGCCAGCAGGGACAGGGGGACAAATGGCTACACCTTC.

The genes are TRBV12-3 or TRBV12-4 and TRBJ2-1; TRBD1 might be the D (5 bases). The length of the CDR3 is 15 residues. V was clipped by 7 bases and J by 0 bases, with 13 bases between them. The CDR3 sequence is CASIIDSASYNEQFF. CDR3 DNA: TGTGCCAGCATTATCGACAGCGCCTCCTACAATGAGCAGTTCTTC.

Note on this clonotype: A much larger clone differs by one base, so this may be a read error. This sequence joins TRBV11-2 and TRBJ1-5, with TRBD1 matching 7 bases. CDR1 SGHAT and CDR2 FQNNGV come from the germline V gene. The CDR3 sequence is 15 residues long. As DNA, the CDR3 is TGTGCCGGCAGCCAGGGGGGGGGGCAGGCTCAGCCCCAGCATTTT. Its translation is CAGSQGGGQAQPQHF.

Comment on this clonotype: The conserved closing phenylalanine or tryptophan is absent in this CDR3, likely reflecting a read error. The rearrangement uses TRBV11-2 and TRBJ2-1, with D perhaps matching TRBD2 (5 bases). CDR3 size: 16 residues. The V gene's germline CDR1 is SGHAT and CDR2 FQNNGV. Trimming pared 3 bases from V and 2 bases from J, leaving 14 bases between. CDR3 bases: TGTGCCAGCAGCTTCAGACGGGGAAGCACCTACAATGAGCAGTTCTTA. Translation gives CASSFRRGSTYNEQFL.

This clonotype came up many times. The chain recombines TRBV11-2 with TRBJ2-2; the match to TRBD2 covers 8 bases. Germline CDR1 SGHAT, CDR2 FQNNGV. Trimming at V came to 5 bases and at J to 5 bases, leaving 7 bases not matched to a gene. This CDR3 has 15 amino acids. CDR3 sequence reads: CASSLSGSRTGELFF. The CDR3, as DNA: TGTGCCAGCAGCCTCAGCGGGAGTCGAACCGGGGAGCTGTTTTTT.

This clonotype was found a few times. The V and J genes are TRBV4-2 and TRBJ2-2; 10 bases are shared with TRBD2. Germline V CDR1 and CDR2: LGHNA, YNFKEQ. The ends lost 4 bases at V and 5 bases at J; junction bases unmatched: 13. CDR3 length: 18 residues. The CDR3 is CASSPRGSGRSPTGELFF. In DNA form, the CDR3 reads TGTGCCAGCAGCCCCCGGGGTAGCGGGAGGTCCCCAACCGGGGAGCTGTTTTTT.

The CDR3 here is CASSLRGIAGGPTDTQYF. DNA of the CDR3: TGCGCCAGCAGCCTCCGGGGTATAGCGGGAGGGCCAACAGATACGCAGTATTTT. The chain is built from TRBV4-1 and TRBJ2-3, with TRBD2 matching 11 bases. The CDR3 totals 18 residues. J lost 3 bases, V lost 4 bases, and 12 bases had no gene match. Per the germline V gene, CDR1 is MGHRA and CDR2 is YSYEKL.

The chain employs TRBV12-3 or TRBV12-4 and TRBJ2-5, with 10 bases aligning to TRBD1. After removal of 6 bases from V and 3 bases from J, the junction contained 7 bases not matched to a gene. CDR3 length: 15 residues. CDR3 nucleotides: TGTGCCAGCAGCTTCCCGGACAGGGGGAAAGAGACCCAGTACTTC. Amino acid sequence: CASSFPDRGKETQYF.

This chain joins TRBV7-2 and TRBJ2-7; TRBD2 agrees at 7 bases. The V segment lost 3 bases and the J segment 5 bases; nucleotides outside the gene matches: 4. Germline V CDR1 and CDR2: SGHTA, FQGNSA. The CDR3 loop spans 13 amino acids. As DNA, the CDR3 is TGTGCCAGCAGCTTTGAGGCGGGAGACGAGCAGTACTTC. As protein: CASSFEAGDEQYF.

The chain employs TRBV4-1 and TRBJ2-1; D call uncertain. The CDR3 covers 15 residues. With 4 bases removed from V and 3 bases from J, the gap between germline ends came to 13 bases. Germline V CDR1 and CDR2: MGHRA, YSYEKL. The CDR3 sequence: CASSLIGMNYNEQFF. The CDR3, as DNA: TGCGCCAGCAGCCTGATAGGCATGAACTACAATGAGCAGTTCTTC.

Comment on this clonotype: This CDR3 fails to terminate in the conserved phenylalanine or tryptophan, so it likely reflects a read error. The DNA is left out, because the CDR3 cannot be placed on it with certainty; the CDR3 is given as TCRdb lists it. The chain combines TRBV11-2 with TRBJ2-2; the tabulated D call, TRBD2, remains unverified against the DNA. CDR1 and CDR2 (germline): SGHAT, FQNNGV. The CDR3 has 16 residues if both end residues are counted. Here the CDR3 reads CASSLKGLASTGELLY.

The V gene is TRBV28, the J gene TRBJ2-1; TRBD1 is a possible D gene (5 bases). V shed 5 bases and J shed 0 bases, with 29 bases lying between them. CDR3 size: 21 residues. CDR1 and CDR2 (germline): MDHEN, SYDVKM. The CDR3 sequence: CASSPSRVRQGPLSSYNEQFF. The CDR3, as DNA: TGTGCCAGCAGTCCATCCCGGGTCCGGCAGGGCCCCCTTAGCTCCTACAATGAGCAGTTCTTC.

The chain combines TRBV28 with TRBJ1-4; no clear D. This CDR3 is 14 amino acids long. CDR1 is MDHEN and CDR2 is SYDVKM in the germline V gene. Trimming removed 1 base at V and 8 bases at J, with 11 bases between. The CDR3 sequence: CASSLSGRVEKLFF. CDR3 in DNA: TGTGCCAGCAGTTTATCAGGCCGGGTCGAAAAACTGTTTTTT.

The sample holds one count of this clonotype. Since the CDR3 does not end with the conserved phenylalanine or tryptophan, this likely comes from a read error. The gene calls are TRBV6-6 and TRBJ2-3, with D perhaps TRBD2 (5 bases). Trimming left V 2 bases short and J 5 bases short, with 14 bases between. CDR1 MNHNY and CDR2 SVGAGI come from the germline V gene (reference sequence). The CDR3 has 15 residues. The CDR3 region is CASSYGRGRGDTQYS. For the CDR3, the DNA is TGTGCCAGCAGTTACGGTCGGGGTCGGGGAGATACGCAGTATTCT.

For this clonotype: A much larger clone sits a single nucleotide away, making a read error possible. The chain combines TRBV6-1 with TRBJ2-4; D uncertain. This CDR3 is built from 14 residues. V was shortened by 2 bases and J by 2 bases, with 7 bases between the two germline ends. The germline CDR1 and CDR2 sequences are MNHNS and SASEGT. In DNA, the CDR3 is TGTGCCAGCAGTGAAAGGGCGACCAAAAACATTCAGTACTTC. Translating gives CASSERATKNIQYF.

V gene TRBV28 combines with J gene TRBJ2-2; TRBD2 might be the D (6 bases). Trimming took 7 bases from V and 3 from J, leaving 18 bases between them. There are 16 residues in the CDR3. Per germline, CDR1 MDHEN and CDR2 SYDVKM. CDR3 protein: CASTPPEGVYTGELFF. Here the CDR3 DNA reads TGTGCCAGCACCCCTCCGGAGGGTGTGTACACCGGGGAGCTGTTTTTT.

Only a few counts were recorded for this clonotype. One junction end disagrees with the germline gene, perhaps due to a read error. This sequence joins TRBV6-2 or TRBV6-3 and TRBJ2-1; the D gene is possibly TRBD2 (5 bases). Germline CDR1 reads MNHEY; CDR2 reads SVGEGT. The CDR3 extends over 16 amino acids. The CDR3, as DNA: TGTGCCAGCAGTTACGAACTAGTCCTCCCGTCGAATGGGCAGTTCTTC. This encodes CASSYELVLPSNGQFF.

Note on this clonotype: This could be a read error, since a much larger clone is one nucleotide away. No conserved phenylalanine or tryptophan ends this CDR3, so it is likely a read error. The gene calls are TRBV6-5 and TRBJ2-2; 7 nucleotides line up with TRBD1. The J segment lost 5 bases and the V segment lost 6 bases, leaving 6 bases of the junction unmatched. Germline V gene data show CDR1 as MNHEY and CDR2 as SVGAGI. This CDR3 has 14 residues. The CDR3 sequence is CASRPGQLTGELFS. CDR3 DNA: TGTGCCAGCAGACCGGGACAGCTAACCGGGGAGCTGTTTTCT.